This passage covers 9 T cell receptor beta chains from one sample sequenced in a study of blood T cell repertoires in COVID-19. Here immunoSEQ multiplex PCR was the method, and the copy in TCRdb shows in-frame clones only, minus some. The sample carries a few hundred thousand clones, roughly 90% recorded once. The sequencing sample was made of PBMCs or T cells enriched from blood (not recorded which). The source is a woman aged 25 to 39 who had recovered from COVID-19.

The V call is TRBV7-8, the J call TRBJ1-4; the match to TRBD1 covers 9 bases. The CDR3 sequence is 15 residues long. V was clipped by 2 bases and J by 7 bases; unmatched bases: 5. CDR1 is SGHVS, CDR2 FQNEAQ, per germline. The CDR3 is CASSLQDRGSEKLFF. CDR3 nucleotides: TGTGCCAGCAGCTTACAAGACAGGGGGAGTGAAAAACTGTTTTTT.

The rearrangement links TRBV2 to TRBJ2-1; 11 bases are shared with TRBD2. CDR3 length: 15 amino acids. From germline, CDR1 is SNHLY and CDR2 FYNNEI. The ends lost 6 bases at V and 4 bases at J; junction bases unmatched: 5. The CDR3 loop reads CASSPTSGSYNEQFF. The CDR3 bases are TGTGCCAGCAGCCCCACTAGCGGGAGTTACAATGAGCAGTTCTTC.

This chain joins TRBV28 and TRBJ2-2; 10 bases match TRBD1. Germline V gene data show CDR1 as MDHEN and CDR2 as SYDVKM. The CDR3 extends over 16 amino acids. The V gene end was trimmed by 1 base and the J gene end by 4 bases; junction bases not matched to a gene: 3. The CDR3 DNA reads as TGTGCCAGCAGTTTATTTCGGACAGGGGGCACCGGGGAGCTGTTTTTT. Protein product: CASSLFRTGGTGELFF.

The J gene is TRBJ1-5, the V gene TRBV28, with TRBD1 matching 7 bases. Looked up from germline, CDR1 is MDHEN and CDR2 is SYDVKM. The CDR3 contains 14 residues. The V and J ends lost 3 bases and 7 bases, in that order; junction bases with no gene match: 6. The CDR3 sequence: CASSLRQGVQPQHF. Here the CDR3 DNA reads TGTGCCAGCAGTTTGCGACAGGGTGTCCAGCCCCAGCATTTT. Complete variable domain (other parts from reference TRBV28 and TRBJ1-5): DVKVTQSSRYLVKRTGEKVFLECVQDMDHENMFWYRQDPGLGLRLIYFSYDVKMKEKGDIPEGYSVSREKKERFSLILESASTNQTSMYLCASSLRQGVQPQHFGDGTRLSIL.

This rearrangement joins TRBV28 to TRBJ1-2; a possible D gene is TRBD1 (5 bases). The germline V gene encodes CDR1 MDHEN and CDR2 SYDVKM. Trimming left V 3 bases short and J 4 bases short, with 9 bases between. The CDR3 consists of 13 residues. The CDR3 region has the DNA TGTGCCAGCAGTTTGGGGGGGACCTATGGCTACACCTTC. Its protein product is CASSLGGTYGYTF.

The chain has TRBV4-2 and TRBJ2-2; D may be TRBD1 (6 bases). V was cut by 4 bases and J by 0 bases, with 18 bases left in between. Germline lookup yields CDR1 LGHNA and CDR2 YNFKEQ. This CDR3 is 18 amino acids long. The CDR3 reads CASSPLGRGSTNTGELFF. The CDR3 region has the DNA TGTGCCAGCAGCCCCCTCGGAAGGGGGTCAACGAACACCGGGGAGCTGTTTTTT.

The rearrangement uses TRBV7-9 and TRBJ2-1, with D maybe TRBD2 (5 bases). Per germline, CDR1 SEHNR and CDR2 FQNEAQ (reference sequence). The CDR3 has 19 residues. With 2 bases removed from V and 2 bases from J, the gap between germline ends came to 22 bases. The CDR3 bases are TGTGCCAGCAGCTTAATTGGCACCCCGGGCCAGCGGACCTACAATGAGCAGTTCTTC. This codes for CASSLIGTPGQRTYNEQFF.

V usage is TRBV2 and J usage is TRBJ2-1, with 11 bases matching TRBD2. Germline V gives CDR1 SNHLY, CDR2 FYNNEI. V lost 4 bases to trimming and J lost 9 bases; unmatched junction nucleotides: 8. This CDR3 is built from 15 residues. CDR3 loop: CASSVLAGVLGEQFF. Written as DNA, the CDR3 is TGTGCCAGCAGTGTACTAGCGGGAGTACTGGGTGAGCAGTTCTTC.

V gene TRBV21-1 combines with J gene TRBJ2-7; the table names TRBD1, a call not compared with the DNA. TRBV21-1 is assigned pseudogene status. The CDR3 covers 16 residues. The CDR3 region has the DNA TGTGCCAGCAGCAAAGCGCTGGGACAGGGTCCCCACGAGCAGTACTTC. Encoded protein: CASSKALGQGPHEQYF.